This TCR beta chain was captured in a study of blood T cell repertoires in COVID-19. Study details: Samples came from the United States, Italy and Spain, spanning acute and convalescent COVID-19. Sources were T cells, B-cell-depleted T cells, or PBMCs; the material itself was cDNA or gDNA.

The CDR3 totals 15 residues. V was pared by 1 base and J by 7 bases, with 16 bases between. The germline CDR1 and CDR2 sequences are MDHEN and SYDVKM. Per the study methods: The authors estimated nucleated cell counts from reference gene primer amplification. TCRdb's copy holds only in-frame clones and misses some; the assay was immunoSEQ multiplex PCR. V and J calls and clone size are as listed in that table; D and trimming were resolved from the DNA. This sample has 68,000 or so clones; around 87% occur once, and the top ten carry around 6.7%. The TCR was taken from a man aged 50 or older with active COVID-19. Material for sequencing was peripheral blood. V gene TRBV28 combines with J gene TRBJ1-2, with D possibly TRBD1 on 5 matching bases. CDR3: CASSLSGGAAGGYTF. DNA for the CDR3: TGTGCCAGCAGTTTATCCGGAGGGGCGGCGGGTGGCTACACCTTC.